The 20 T cell receptor beta chains reported below all come from one sample, sequenced in a study of blood T cell repertoires in COVID-19. Profiling relied on immunoSEQ multiplex PCR, and the TCRdb table lists in-frame clones only, not all of them. The table has 250,000 to 300,000 clones, roughly nine tenths seen once. Sequencing used peripheral blood. These receptors were taken from a woman in her forties or fifties who had recovered from COVID-19.

This clone has a single count. The DNA of the CDR3 is TGCAGCGTTGGAGACCCAAAGGGACTAGCGGGAGACGGTGAGCAGTTCTTC. It translates to CSVGDPKGLAGDGEQFF. This chain joins TRBV29-1 and TRBJ2-1; TRBD2 matches 14 bases. This CDR3 region has 17 residues. CDR1 and CDR2 from the germline V gene are SQVTM and ANQGSEA. V lost 4 bases and J lost 9; bases outside the gene matches: 14.

The rearrangement links TRBV5-1 to TRBJ1-2, with 9 positions matching TRBD1. The V gene end was trimmed by 1 base and the J gene end by 8 bases; junction bases not matched to a gene: 3. The CDR3 loop spans 13 amino acids. CDR1 is SGHRS and CDR2 is YFSETQ in the germline V gene. CDR3 bases: TGCGCCAGCAGCTTGAGACAGGGGGTAGGCTACACCTTC. Protein: CASSLRQGVGYTF.

This rearrangement joins TRBV28 to TRBJ1-2; TRBD1 aligns across 12 bases. Germline CDR1 reads MDHEN; CDR2 reads SYDVKM. The CDR3 contains 16 residues. The V gene end was trimmed by 2 bases and the J gene end by 4 bases; junction bases not matched to a gene: 5. The CDR3 nucleotides are TGTGCCAGCAGTTTACCTTGGGACAGGGGGCTCTATGGCTACACCTTC. It is translated as CASSLPWDRGLYGYTF.

This clone was picked up one time. The CDR3 sequence is CASSLAQRQGAGARNSPLHF. CDR3 nucleotide sequence: TGTGCCAGCAGCTTAGCCCAGCGGCAGGGGGCGGGAGCGAGGAATTCACCCCTCCACTTT. The rearrangement joins TRBV7-2 to TRBJ1-6; TRBD1 matches 8 bases. Per germline, CDR1 SGHTA and CDR2 FQGNSA. V dropped 0 bases and J dropped 7; count of bases not matched to a gene: 17. CDR3 length equals 20 residues.

V and J are TRBV9 and TRBJ1-2; the D gene is possibly TRBD1 (5 bases). Trimming removed 3 bases at V and 8 bases at J, with 14 bases between. CDR3 size: 13 residues. CDR1 is SGDLS, CDR2 YYNGEE, per germline. Here the CDR3 DNA reads TGTGCCAGCAGCGCGGCTCCGGAGGGGGGCTACACCTTC. Translated, it gives CASSAAPEGGYTF.

The rearrangement uses TRBV9 and TRBJ2-7; 7 bases are a match to TRBD2. Per germline, CDR1 SGDLS and CDR2 YYNGEE. This CDR3 contains 15 residues. The J segment lost 4 bases and the V segment lost 0 bases, leaving 7 bases of the junction unmatched. In DNA, the CDR3 is TGTGCCAGCAGCGTAGGGGGAGGGTTGGGTTACGAGCAGTACTTC. Its translation is CASSVGGGLGYEQYF. Together with reference TRBV9 and TRBJ2-7, the CDR3 gives the full variable domain: DSGVTQTPKHLITATGQRVTLRCSPRSGDLSVYWYQQSLDQGLQFLIQYYNGEERAKGNILERFSAQQFPDLHSELNLSSLELGDSALYFCASSVGGGLGYEQYFGPGTRLTVT.

The V and J genes are TRBV24-1 and TRBJ2-3, with 9 bases lining up with TRBD2. Germline CDR1 and CDR2: KGHDR and SFDVKD. The CDR3 extends over 18 amino acids. The J segment lost 6 bases and the V segment lost 0 bases, leaving 12 bases of the junction unmatched. The CDR3 loop is CATSDLFRIAGVRDTQYF. As DNA, the CDR3 is TGTGCCACCAGTGATTTGTTCCGGATAGCGGGGGTTAGGGATACGCAGTATTTT.

CDR3 residues: CASSMNARSSGNTIYF. DNA for the CDR3: TGTGCCAGTAGTATGAACGCGCGGAGCTCTGGAAACACCATATATTTT. The rearrangement uses TRBV19 and TRBJ1-3; D call uncertain. Trimming removed 3 bases at V and 0 bases at J, with 12 bases between. The germline gives CDR1 LNHDA, CDR2 SQIVND (reference sequence). CDR3 size: 16 residues.

V usage is TRBV30 and J usage is TRBJ1-1, with TRBD1 matching over 10 bases. The CDR3 runs to 13 residues. Germline CDR1 and CDR2: GTSNPN and SVGIG (reference sequence). CDR3 DNA: TGTGCGTGTGTTATGGACAGGGGGGGTAAAACTTTCTTT. Translation gives CACVMDRGGKTFF.

V gene TRBV7-2 combines with J gene TRBJ1-2; TRBD1 agrees at 8 bases. V lost 4 bases, J lost 5 bases, and 12 bases stayed unmatched. This CDR3 is 16 amino acids long. Germline V gene sequence: CDR1 SGHTA, CDR2 FQGNSA. The CDR3 here is CASSSTQGAFGYGYTF. In nucleotides, the CDR3 is TGTGCCAGCAGCTCTACCCAGGGGGCGTTCGGGTATGGCTACACCTTC.

This chain links TRBV6-6 with TRBJ2-5; possible D gene TRBD2, 7 bases. The V end was cut by 5 bases, the J end by 5 bases, with 18 bases between. CDR1 is MNHNY and CDR2 is SVGAGI in the germline V gene (reference sequence). CDR3 length equals 15 residues. CDR3 loop: CASSKFRGARETQYF. DNA for the CDR3: TGTGCCAGCAGTAAATTCCGGGGGGCGCGTGAGACCCAGTACTTC.

The J gene is TRBJ1-4, the V gene TRBV5-1; 7 bases agree with TRBD1. The V segment lost 4 bases and the J segment 8 bases; nucleotides outside the gene matches: 17. The CDR3 is made up of 17 amino acids. CDR1 and CDR2 (germline): SGHRS, YFSETQ. CDR3 in DNA: TGCGCCAGCAGCCCCCGACAGGGACGTTGGGCCGGGGAAAAACTGTTTTTT. Translated, it gives CASSPRQGRWAGEKLFF.

A single count supports this clone. The chain couples TRBV20-1 to TRBJ1-2; D is unresolved. CDR3 length: 14 residues. Germline values: CDR1 DFQATT, CDR2 SNEGSKA (reference sequence). Deletions cut 3 bases from V and 0 bases from J, with 11 bases between. CDR3 in DNA: TGCAGTGCTAGTGTCGCGGGTCCTAACTATGGCTACACCTTC. Translation: CSASVAGPNYGYTF.

This clone was detected a few times. J is TRBJ2-2 and V is TRBV30; 8 bases line up with TRBD2. V trimming: 7 bases; J trimming: 4 bases; junction bases outside the gene matches: 5. The CDR3 totals 13 residues. Germline V lookup: CDR1 GTSNPN, CDR2 SVGIG (reference sequence). This CDR3 reads CALAGHSTGELFF. The CDR3 DNA follows: TGTGCCTTAGCGGGACACAGCACCGGGGAGCTGTTTTTT.

This rearrangement joins TRBV7-6 to TRBJ1-1, with D tentatively TRBD1 (6 bases). Trimming pared 0 bases from V and 6 bases from J, leaving 23 bases between. CDR1 is SGHVS, CDR2 FNYEAQ, per germline. The CDR3 covers 18 residues. CDR3 sequence (DNA): TGTGCCAGCAGCTTAGCTTCGCAGGGGCCCACACGTGTGGCTGAAGCTTTCTTT. Encoded protein: CASSLASQGPTRVAEAFF.

This sequence joins TRBV28 and TRBJ1-1; no reliable D call. Trimming shortened V by 6 bases and J by 7 bases, and 18 bases separated the two germline ends. In germline, CDR1 is MDHEN, CDR2 SYDVKM. The CDR3 is 14 residues long. This CDR3 reads CASSPHRSTIEAFF. Here the CDR3 DNA reads TGTGCCAGCAGCCCCCATAGATCGACAATTGAAGCTTTCTTT.

In DNA, the CDR3 is TGTGCCAGCAGTTACTCGATCGGGGGGAGCTCCTACGAGCAGTACTTC. It yields the protein CASSYSIGGSSYEQYF. The chain is built from TRBV6-2 or TRBV6-3 and TRBJ2-7; 7 bases fit TRBD2. Germline CDR1 reads MNHEY; CDR2 reads SVGEGT. The CDR3 has 16 amino acids. The trim removed 0 bases at V and 0 bases at J, leaving 5 bases unmatched.

V gene TRBV7-9 combines with J gene TRBJ2-3; no firm D call. Trimming pared 6 bases from V and 1 base from J, leaving 11 bases between. This CDR3 has 14 residues. Germline V gene sequence: CDR1 SEHNR, CDR2 FQNEAQ (reference sequence). CDR3 nucleotides: TGTGCCAGCAGTTCCATCCCCCGCACAGATACGCAGTATTTT. Its protein product is CASSSIPRTDTQYF.

This clone was detected a few times. The V gene is TRBV11-1, the J gene TRBJ2-1, with 7 bases fitting TRBD2. J was trimmed by 7 bases and V by 5 bases; bases with no gene match: 14. This CDR3 comprises 16 residues. Looked up from germline, CDR1 is SGHAT and CDR2 is FQDESV (reference sequence). The CDR3 is CASSPRPGGAGNEQFF. DNA of the CDR3: TGTGCCAGCAGCCCCCGACCGGGGGGTGCTGGGAATGAGCAGTTCTTC.

The chain uses TRBV9 and TRBJ2-5; D not certain. The CDR3 has 11 amino acids. Germline V gene sequence: CDR1 SGDLS, CDR2 YYNGEE. Trimming shortened V by 3 bases and J by 7 bases, and 7 bases separated the two germline ends. DNA for the CDR3: TGTGCCAGCAGCGATACAGTGACCCAGTACTTC. Protein product: CASSDTVTQYF.